This T cell receptor beta chain comes out of a study of CD8+ T cells in alopecia areata. Study as a whole: Treated patients were dosed with oral tofacitinib, taking 5 to 10 mg twice daily. Notes on the study in general: Lesional scalp displayed greater clonality than normal scalp, most notably in alopecia totalis/universalis.

The CDR3 spans 14 residues. Trimming took off 0 bases at V and 5 bases at J, with 11 bases between the two ends. Germline-derived CDR1 and CDR2 are SGHRS and YFSETQ. RNA extraction and reverse transcription yielded cDNA as sequencing template. TCRdb's table, derived via immunoSEQ multiplex PCR, lists solely in-frame clones and lacks some. The sample includes 110,000 to 150,000 clones, under 60% seen only once; the top ten take roughly 6.7%. This clone came up a few times. Its antigen is as yet unknown. Other DNA sequences in this specimen translate into the identical CDR3. The material sequenced was CD4+ T cells sorted from blood, taken at week 0. This chain connects TRBV5-1 to TRBJ2-5, with D possibly called TRBD1 or TRBD2 (6 bases each). The TCR originated in a human donor with alopecia areata. The CDR3 region has the DNA TGCGCCAGCAGCTTGGAGGGGGGAGTGGAGACCCAGTACTTC. Translating gives CASSLEGGVETQYF.